This T cell receptor beta chain was profiled in a study of cytomegalovirus exposure and HLA in healthy donors (dated by TCRdb to 2017 to 2019). With regard to the full study: According to a later analysis, one platform produced both the approximately 110 validation repertoires and the 666 repertoires of the first cohort. In addition to the first cohort of 666 subjects, a separate validation cohort of approximately 120 different subjects was used. The aim of the study was to test whether cataloging public T cell receptors could identify signatures of past pathogen exposure. High-throughput TCR immunosequencing, statistical association of individual TCRs with disease status, and machine learning were combined to predict cytomegalovirus infection status.

Library method: the immunoSEQ multiplex PCR assay. The authors processed their data as follows. To diagnose cytomegalovirus status from the catalog of TCR beta chain sequences, a statistical classification framework was built. The clones in this table, taken by TCRdb from immuneACCESS, are in-frame only. Not every clone is retained; where verified, under half of the shortfall comes from an unresolved V gene, and the cause of the rest is unknown. The V and J calls and clone size come from that table; D and trimming were worked out from the DNA. The sample table holds approximately 60,000 clones, of which 85% to 95% were seen once. The ten top clones hold roughly 5.2% of the sample. Donors formed part of the validation cohort, which comprised 120 subjects and was distinct from the first cohort of some 700 subjects. About this clone itself: There is no known antigen for this receptor. The input lacks base qualities; no much larger clone sits a single base away.

The research as a whole found: In both the original and validation cohorts, the classifier was reported to diagnose cytomegalovirus status with high specificity and sensitivity. A later analysis had no HLA typing for the validation cohort, so co-occurrence there was scored across all 130 or so repertoires. In a later analysis, TCRs clustered in the first cohort were found to also tend to co-occur in the roughly 130 validation repertoires, with over 90% of cluster scores above 0. In the study, some 160 TCR beta chains were listed as associated with cytomegalovirus. Three of the identified cytomegalovirus-associated TCR beta chains were confirmed in vitro to be specific for cytomegalovirus antigens. While some public TCRs were present in many individuals, most TCR sequences turned up only very rarely across donors. According to the authors, the approach could potentially be generalized to other disease states and immunological phenotypes.

In the germline V gene, CDR1 corresponds to MDHEN and CDR2 to SYDVKM. The CDR3 starts with the cysteine, ends with the phenylalanine, and has 13 residues. The entry retains the CDR3 DNA only, 39 bases that are in frame from base 1. V and J are truncated by 3 bases and 3 bases respectively, leaving an intervening sequence of 8 bases. Material: PBMCs. The chain links TRBV28 with TRBJ2-5; TRBD1 is a weak D gene call, 5 bases matching. This sequence originates from a woman aged 18-29 years in good health and CMV-seronegative. CDR3 reads: CASSLAREETQYF. The DNA sequence follows: TGTGCCAGCAGTTTGGCCAGGGAAGAGACCCAGTACTTC.